The sample holds many counts of the clone carrying this TCR beta chain. Its target is not known. At one of its ends the junction is not consistent with the germline gene, which may arise from a read error. The CDR3 has 13 residues. This specimen comes from a study of response to subunit inactivated influenza vaccine. Study-level points and caveats: Few additional T cells are recruited per seasonal influenza vaccination, authors suggested.

TCRdb analysed the RT-PCR reads with MiXCR anew, one entry per CDR3 protein. The table has 650,000 to 700,000 distinct CDR3 sequences, more than 15% seen once. The receptor was isolated from a man aged 50 to 59 who received an inactivated influenza vaccine. The chain couples TRBV12-3 or TRBV12-4 to TRBJ2-1, with D uncertain. Sequenced here: PBMCs from blood, sampled 11 to 12 days after vaccination. The CDR3, as DNA: TGTGCCAGCAGGTTAGGCAGGTACAATGAGCAGTTCTTC. As protein: CASRLGRYNEQFF.